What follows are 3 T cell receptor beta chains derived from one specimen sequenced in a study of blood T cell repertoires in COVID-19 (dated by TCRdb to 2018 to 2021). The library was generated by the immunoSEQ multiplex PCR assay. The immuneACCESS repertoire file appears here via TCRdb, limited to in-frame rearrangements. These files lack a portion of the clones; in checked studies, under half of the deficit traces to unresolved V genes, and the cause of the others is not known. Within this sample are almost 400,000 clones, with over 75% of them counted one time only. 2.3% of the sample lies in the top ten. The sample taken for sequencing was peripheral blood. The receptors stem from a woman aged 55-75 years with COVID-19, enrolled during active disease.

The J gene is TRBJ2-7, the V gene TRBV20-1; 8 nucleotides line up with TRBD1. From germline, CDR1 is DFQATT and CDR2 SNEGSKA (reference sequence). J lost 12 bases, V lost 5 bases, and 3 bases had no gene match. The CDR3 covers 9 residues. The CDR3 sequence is CSAGQGLYF. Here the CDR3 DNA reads TGCAGTGCTGGACAGGGATTGTACTTC.

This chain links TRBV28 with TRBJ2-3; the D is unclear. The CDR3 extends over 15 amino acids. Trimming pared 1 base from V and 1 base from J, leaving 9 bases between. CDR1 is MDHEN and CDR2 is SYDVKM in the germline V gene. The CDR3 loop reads CASSLLETGTDTQYF. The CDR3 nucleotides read TGTGCCAGCAGTTTATTGGAGACGGGCACAGATACGCAGTATTTT. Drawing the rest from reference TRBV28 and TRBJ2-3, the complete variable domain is DVKVTQSSRYLVKRTGEKVFLECVQDMDHENMFWYRQDPGLGLRLIYFSYDVKMKEKGDIPEGYSVSREKKERFSLILESASTNQTSMYLCASSLLETGTDTQYFGPGTRLTVL.

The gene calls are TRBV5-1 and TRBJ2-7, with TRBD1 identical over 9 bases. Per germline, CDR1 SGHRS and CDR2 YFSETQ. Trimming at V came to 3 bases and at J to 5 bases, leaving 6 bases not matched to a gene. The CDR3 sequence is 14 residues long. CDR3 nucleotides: TGCGCCAGCAGCTCCCGGGACAGGGTTAACGAGCAGTACTTC. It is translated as CASSSRDRVNEQYF.